These 12 T cell receptor beta chains were sequenced from one sample in a study of blood T cell repertoires in COVID-19. Sequencing used immunoSEQ multiplex PCR; TCRdb keeps in-frame clones, though not all of them. Of about 160,000 clones in the sample, 75% to 90% were seen once. Specimen: peripheral blood. The origin of the receptors is a human donor with acute or convalescent COVID-19. The donor label of this sample is uncertain.

This clone was picked up one time. This rearrangement joins TRBV5-1 to TRBJ1-1; D is ambiguous. Trimming took off 0 bases at V and 4 bases at J, with 13 bases between the two ends. The CDR3 is made up of 15 amino acids. Germline CDR1 is SGHRS and CDR2 is YFSETQ. The CDR3, as DNA: TGCGCCAGCAGCTTGGCCGGAGTTGTGGGCACTGAAGCTTTCTTT. It codes for CASSLAGVVGTEAFF.

This chain uses TRBV7-8 with TRBJ2-1; 10 bases map to TRBD2. The V gene end was trimmed by 5 bases and the J gene end by 8 bases; junction bases not matched to a gene: 18. The germline gives CDR1 SGHVS, CDR2 FQNEAQ. This CDR3 has 18 amino acids. CDR3 in amino acids: CASSPERKAGGIQDEQFF. DNA of the CDR3: TGTGCCAGCAGCCCAGAGAGGAAAGCGGGGGGGATTCAGGATGAGCAGTTCTTC.

The chain couples TRBV9 to TRBJ2-3; TRBD2 matches 8 bases. CDR1 is SGDLS and CDR2 is YYNGEE in the germline V gene. With 2 bases clipped from V and 7 bases from J, the junction kept 6 bases outside the gene matches. This CDR3 contains 14 residues. CDR3 residues: CASSVRTSPHTQYF. The CDR3 DNA reads as TGTGCCAGCAGCGTCAGGACTAGCCCTCATACGCAGTATTTT.

The V and J genes are TRBV3-1 (or the pseudogene TRBV3-2) and TRBJ1-2; D is ambiguous. The CDR3 spans 12 residues. V lost 4 bases and J 6 bases, leaving 9 bases between the germline ends. The germline V gene encodes CDR1 LGHDT and CDR2 YNNKEL (reference sequence). CDR3 sequence: CASSPFGDGYTF. The CDR3 DNA reads as TGTGCCAGCAGCCCCTTCGGTGATGGCTACACCTTC.

The genes are TRBV5-5 and TRBJ2-3; D uncertain. The CDR3 length is 16 residues. In germline, CDR1 is SGHKS, CDR2 YYEKEE (reference sequence). V dropped 4 bases and J dropped 0 bases, with 15 bases sitting between them. CDR3 protein: CASSAGSGISTDTQYF. CDR3 sequence (DNA): TGTGCCAGCAGCGCTGGATCAGGAATTAGCACAGATACGCAGTATTTT.

This clone has only a few counts. This specimen includes other DNA sequences encoding the same CDR3. The chain combines TRBV5-6 with TRBJ2-4; D perhaps matches TRBD2 (5 bases). V dropped 3 bases and J dropped 0 bases, with 10 bases sitting between them. The CDR3 sequence is 15 residues long. Germline values: CDR1 SGHDT, CDR2 YYEEEE. The CDR3 DNA follows: TGTGCCAGCAGCTCTCGGGATCTAGCCAAAAACATTCAGTACTTC. It specifies CASSSRDLAKNIQYF.

This clone appeared once. The V gene is TRBV5-5, the J gene TRBJ1-5; the D gene is possibly TRBD1 (5 bases). V lost 6 bases and J 3 bases, leaving 7 bases between the germline ends. The CDR3 loop spans 12 amino acids. The germline V gene has CDR1 SGHKS and CDR2 YYEKEE (reference sequence). For the CDR3, the DNA is TGTGCCAGCACCAGGGACAATCAGCCCCAGCATTTT. This encodes CASTRDNQPQHF. The full variable domain, completed using reference TRBV5-5 and TRBJ1-5, is DAGVTQSPTHLIKTRGQQVTLRCSPISGHKSVSWYQQVLGQGPQFIFQYYEKEERGRGNFPDRFSARQFPNYSSELNVNALLLGDSALYLCASTRDNQPQHFGDGTRLSIL.

The V call is TRBV18, the J call TRBJ1-4, with D perhaps matching TRBD1 (5 bases). The germline gives CDR1 KGHSH, CDR2 LQKENI. The CDR3 sequence is 15 residues long. V lost 0 bases, J lost 5 bases, and 10 bases lay in between. The CDR3 loop is CASSPPVAGNEKLFF. CDR3 in DNA: TGTGCCAGCTCACCACCGGTGGCAGGGAATGAAAAACTGTTTTTT.

The chain carries TRBV7-9 and TRBJ1-6; D call uncertain. The V gene lost 5 bases and the J gene lost 10 bases, with 12 bases spanning the gap. Germline values: CDR1 SEHNR, CDR2 FQNEAQ (reference sequence). This CDR3 region has 13 residues. The CDR3 loop reads CASSKQPGSPLHF. The DNA of the CDR3 is TGTGCCAGCAGCAAACAGCCCGGATCACCCCTCCACTTT.

The rearrangement joins TRBV6-5 to TRBJ1-4; TRBD1 is a possible D gene (6 bases). V lost 6 bases to trimming and J lost 5 bases, with 16 bases between them. This CDR3 is 15 amino acids long. Germline CDR1 reads MNHEY; CDR2 reads SVGAGI. The CDR3 nucleotides are TGTGCCAGCAGCCGAACAGGGCAGAGAAATGAAAAACTGTTTTTT. Residues: CASSRTGQRNEKLFF.

The CDR3 loop is CASSFHSGGAVDTQYF. The DNA for the CDR3 is TGTGCCAGCAGCTTTCATAGCGGGGGGGCTGTAGATACGCAGTATTTT. The chain is built from TRBV7-3 and TRBJ2-3; TRBD2 agrees at 11 bases. After removal of 3 bases from V and 5 bases from J, the junction contained 7 bases not matched to a gene. CDR1 and CDR2 (germline): SGHTA, FQGTGA. CDR3 length equals 16 residues. Full variable domain (rest looked up from reference TRBV7-3 and TRBJ2-3): GAGVSQTPSNKVTEKGKYVELRCDPISGHTALYWYRQSLGQGPEFLIYFQGTGAADDSGLPNDRFFAVRPEGSVSTLKIQRTERGDSAVYLCASSFHSGGAVDTQYFGPGTRLTVL.

The chain combines TRBV19 with TRBJ1-5, with TRBD1 matching over 10 bases. This CDR3 region has 18 residues. The V segment lost 5 bases and the J segment 0 bases; nucleotides outside the gene matches: 10. CDR1 LNHDA and CDR2 SQIVND come from the germline V gene (reference sequence). The CDR3 DNA is TGTGCCAGTAGTGGCCGGACAGGGGGAGGATATAGCAATCAGCCCCAGCATTTT. Its protein is CASSGRTGGGYSNQPQHF. Full variable domain (rest looked up from reference TRBV19 and TRBJ1-5): DGGITQSPKYLFRKEGQNVTLSCEQNLNHDAMYWYRQDPGQGLRLIYYSQIVNDFQKGDIAEGYSVSREKKESFPLTVTSAQKNPTAFYLCASSGRTGGGYSNQPQHFGDGTRLSIL.